The entry that follows covers one TCR beta chain sequence. This sample stems from a study of blood T cell repertoires in COVID-19. As processed by the authors: From reference gene primer amplification, estimates of nucleated cell counts were derived. This table comes from immunoSEQ multiplex PCR, and its TCRdb copy is limited to in-frame clones, with some not included. The V and J calls and clone size were taken over from that table, and D and trimming were inferred from the DNA. Among under 250,000 clones listed, 65% to 85% were seen once. The V end lost 2 bases, the J end lost 5 bases, and 12 bases lay between the germline ends. CDR3 size: 15 residues. Germline-derived CDR1 and CDR2 are LNHNV and YYDKDF (reference sequence).

V usage is TRBV15 and J usage is TRBJ2-2; tentative D call: TRBD1 (6 bases). This TCR was sampled from a woman over 75 with acute or convalescent COVID-19. The sequenced sample consisted of peripheral blood. CDR3 amino acids: CATSRTGKATGELFF. CDR3 nucleotide sequence: TGTGCCACCAGCAGAACAGGGAAAGCTACCGGGGAGCTGTTTTTT.